One T cell receptor (beta chain) is described in this entry. This entry is derived from a study of T cell changes during pregnancy in multiple sclerosis. Clones were sequenced by immunoSEQ multiplex PCR, and TCRdb holds only the in-frame ones, with some missing. This sample has about 39,000 clones, with 80% to 85% found just once. The CDR3 runs to 15 residues. Trimming took off 2 bases at V and 1 base at J, with 12 bases between the two ends. Germline V CDR1 and CDR2: SGHTA, FQGTGA. The chain joins TRBV7-3 to TRBJ2-7, with a tentative D call TRBD2 (6 bases). This material consisted of CD4+ T cells from peripheral blood mononuclear cells, taken before pregnancy. The TCR originated in a female donor with multiple sclerosis, enrolled in a pregnancy study. CDR3: CASSLRGGDSYEQYF. For the CDR3, the DNA is TGTGCCAGCAGCTTACGCGGCGGGGATTCCTACGAGCAGTACTTC. The variable domain in full, with the rest retrieved from reference TRBV7-3 and TRBJ2-7, is GAGVSQTPSNKVTEKGKYVELRCDPISGHTALYWYRQSLGQGPEFLIYFQGTGAADDSGLPNDRFFAVRPEGSVSTLKIQRTERGDSAVYLCASSLRGGDSYEQYFGPGTRLTVT.